Below are 9 T cell receptor beta chains sequenced from a single sample in a study of T cells in localized non-small cell lung cancer. Generated by immunoSEQ multiplex PCR, the TCRdb table keeps only in-frame clones and is missing some. The sample holds 30,000 to 35,000 clones; around 92% are singletons and the top ten take around 2.1%. The sequences come from peripheral blood, collected before any cancer treatment. The receptors derive from a female donor of 60 years or more with stage I lung adenocarcinoma.

The V call is TRBV19, the J call TRBJ2-3, with 9 bases that match TRBD2. This CDR3 is built from 15 residues. Germline V gives CDR1 LNHDA, CDR2 SQIVND (reference sequence). Trimming took 1 base from V and 3 from J; bases not matched to a gene: 2. CDR3 residues: CASSIGAGGTDTQYF. As DNA, the CDR3 is TGTGCCAGTAGTATAGGAGCGGGGGGAACAGATACGCAGTATTTT.

V gene TRBV11-2 combines with J gene TRBJ2-7; D is perhaps TRBD1 (6 bases). V was cut by 6 bases and J by 2 bases, with 11 bases left in between. In germline, CDR1 is SGHAT, CDR2 FQNNGV. CDR3 size: 13 residues. The CDR3 reads CASSTRDTYEQYF. The CDR3 region has the DNA TGTGCCAGCAGTACCCGGGACACCTACGAGCAGTACTTC.

This clone was seen more than once but under ten times. The chain uses TRBV5-4 and TRBJ1-2; D perhaps matches TRBD1 (5 bases). Germline values: CDR1 SGHNT, CDR2 YYREEE (reference sequence). V was shortened by 3 bases and J by 4 bases, with 13 bases between the two germline ends. This CDR3 has 14 residues. CDR3 in amino acids: CASSSNRDGYGYTF. CDR3 DNA sequence: TGTGCCAGCAGCTCAAACCGGGACGGCTATGGCTACACCTTC.

V usage is TRBV30 and J usage is TRBJ2-2, with D perhaps being TRBD1 or TRBD2 (6 bases each). V shed 4 bases and J shed 7 bases, with 13 bases lying between them. CDR1 and CDR2 (germline): GTSNPN, SVGIG (reference sequence). The CDR3 extends over 13 amino acids. CDR3 nucleotide sequence: TGTGCCTGGAATCCGGGGGCCGACGGGGAGCTGTTTTTT. It encodes CAWNPGADGELFF.

DNA of the CDR3: TGCGCCAGCAGCTTAGCCGGGGACAGGGGTAACTATGGCTACACCTTC. It translates to CASSLAGDRGNYGYTF. The rearrangement joins TRBV5-1 to TRBJ1-2; TRBD1 matches 10 bases. This CDR3 comprises 16 residues. Germline-derived CDR1 and CDR2 are SGHRS and YFSETQ. The V gene end was trimmed by 2 bases and the J gene end by 1 base; junction bases not matched to a gene: 5.

The chain combines TRBV9 with TRBJ2-5; perhaps TRBD2 as D (6 bases). CDR1 is SGDLS, CDR2 YYNGEE, per germline. V was pared by 2 bases and J by 2 bases, with 13 bases between. CDR3 length equals 15 residues. CDR3 loop: CASSVNVGRQETQYF. The CDR3 DNA follows: TGTGCCAGCAGCGTCAACGTTGGGAGGCAAGAGACCCAGTACTTC.

Of note for this clone: This sample also contains other DNA sequences that code for the same CDR3. The chain has TRBV28 and TRBJ1-3; TRBD1 is a possible D gene (5 bases). The germline CDR1 and CDR2 sequences are MDHEN and SYDVKM. V lost 1 base and J 1 base, leaving 11 bases between the germline ends. The CDR3 has 16 residues. CDR3 DNA: TGTGCCAGCAGTTTATTGGTTCGGGGGTCTGGAAACACCATATATTTT. This gives the protein CASSLLVRGSGNTIYF.

V gene TRBV19 combines with J gene TRBJ1-5; perhaps TRBD1 as D (6 bases). Germline V gene data show CDR1 as LNHDA and CDR2 as SQIVND (reference sequence). This CDR3 is 16 amino acids long. Trimming removed 9 bases from V and 0 bases from J, with 18 bases in between. The CDR3 loop reads CARLCGDTASNQPQHF. The CDR3 coding sequence is TGTGCCAGACTTTGCGGGGACACAGCTAGCAATCAGCCCCAGCATTTT.

This chain links TRBV29-1 with TRBJ1-1; a possible D gene is TRBD1 (6 bases). The V end was cut by 7 bases, the J end by 0 bases, with 27 bases between. The CDR3 runs to 18 residues. Germline loops: CDR1 SQVTM, CDR2 ANQGSEA. The CDR3, as DNA: TGCAGCGCCCGGAGGGGTGGTATTTCCGGACAGTTGAACACTGAAGCTTTCTTT. Its translation: CSARRGGISGQLNTEAFF. The entire variable domain, with the rest obtained from reference TRBV29-1 and TRBJ1-1, is as follows: SAVISQKPSRDICQRGTSLTIQCQVDSQVTMMFWYRQQPGQSLTLIATANQGSEATYESGFVIDKFPISRPNLTFSTLTVSNMSPEDSSIYLCSARRGGISGQLNTEAFFGQGTRLTVV.